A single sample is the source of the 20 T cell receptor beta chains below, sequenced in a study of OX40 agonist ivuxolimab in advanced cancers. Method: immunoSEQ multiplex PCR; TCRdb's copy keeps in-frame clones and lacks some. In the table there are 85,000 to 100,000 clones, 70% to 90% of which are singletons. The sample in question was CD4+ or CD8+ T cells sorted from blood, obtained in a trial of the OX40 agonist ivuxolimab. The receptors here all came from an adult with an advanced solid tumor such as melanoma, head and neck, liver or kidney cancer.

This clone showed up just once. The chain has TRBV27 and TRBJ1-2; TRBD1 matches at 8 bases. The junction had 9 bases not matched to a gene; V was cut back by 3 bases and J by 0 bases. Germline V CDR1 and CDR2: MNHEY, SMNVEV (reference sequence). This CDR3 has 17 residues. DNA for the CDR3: TGTGCCAGCAGTTTTTTCTCGGACAGGGCTTCTAACTATGGCTACACCTTC. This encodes CASSFFSDRASNYGYTF.

The CDR3 loop is CASSGQGSNQPQHF. DNA of the CDR3: TGTGCCAGCAGTGGACAGGGATCGAATCAGCCCCAGCATTTT. The chain is built from TRBV28 and TRBJ1-5, with 8 bases matching TRBD1. After removal of 5 bases from V and 4 bases from J, the junction contained 4 bases not matched to a gene. The V gene's germline CDR1 is MDHEN and CDR2 SYDVKM. The CDR3 has 14 residues.

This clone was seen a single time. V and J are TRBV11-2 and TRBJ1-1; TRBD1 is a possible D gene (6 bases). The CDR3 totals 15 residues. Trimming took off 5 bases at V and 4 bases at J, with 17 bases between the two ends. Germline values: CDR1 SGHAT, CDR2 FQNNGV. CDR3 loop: CASSLGTFGGTEAFF. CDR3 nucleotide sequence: TGTGCCAGCAGCCTGGGGACATTTGGTGGCACTGAAGCTTTCTTT.

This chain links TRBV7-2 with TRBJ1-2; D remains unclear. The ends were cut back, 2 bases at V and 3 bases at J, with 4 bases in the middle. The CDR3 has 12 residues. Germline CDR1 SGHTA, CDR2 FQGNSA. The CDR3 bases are TGTGCCAGCAGCTTAATACACTATGGCTACACCTTC. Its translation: CASSLIHYGYTF.

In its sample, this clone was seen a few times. CDR3: CASSEAGYSNQPQHF. The CDR3 DNA sequence: TGTGCCAGCAGTGAAGCTGGTTATAGCAATCAGCCCCAGCATTTT. The chain is built from TRBV2 and TRBJ1-5; no firm D call. Trimming took off 0 bases at V and 0 bases at J, with 6 bases between the two ends. This CDR3 comprises 15 residues. Per germline, CDR1 SNHLY and CDR2 FYNNEI.

DNA of the CDR3: TGCGCCAGCAGCGAGCTGGCAATAGGAACAGGGGGGAATGAGCAGTTCTTC. This sequence encodes CASSELAIGTGGNEQFF. V and J are TRBV5-1 and TRBJ2-1, with 8 positions matching TRBD1. This CDR3 is built from 17 residues. Germline assignment: CDR1 SGHRS and CDR2 YFSETQ. The V segment lost 4 bases and the J segment 7 bases; nucleotides outside the gene matches: 16.

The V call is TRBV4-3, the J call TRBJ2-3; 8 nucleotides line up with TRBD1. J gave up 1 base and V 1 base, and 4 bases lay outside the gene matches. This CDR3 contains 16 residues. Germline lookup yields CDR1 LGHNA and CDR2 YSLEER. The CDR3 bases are TGCGCCAGCAGCCAAGGTTTGGGACAGGGCACAGATACGCAGTATTTT. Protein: CASSQGLGQGTDTQYF.

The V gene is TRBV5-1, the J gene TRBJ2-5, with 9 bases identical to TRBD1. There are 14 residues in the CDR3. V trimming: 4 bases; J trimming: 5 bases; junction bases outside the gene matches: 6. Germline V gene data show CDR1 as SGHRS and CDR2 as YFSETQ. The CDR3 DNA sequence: TGCGCCAGCAGCACAGGGGGCGCAGGTGAGACCCAGTACTTC. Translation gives CASSTGGAGETQYF.

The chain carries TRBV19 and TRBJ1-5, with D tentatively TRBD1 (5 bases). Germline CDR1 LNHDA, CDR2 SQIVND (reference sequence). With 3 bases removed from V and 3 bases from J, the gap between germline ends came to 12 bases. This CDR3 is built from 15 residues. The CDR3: CASSILAGSNQPQHF. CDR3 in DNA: TGTGCCAGTAGTATTTTGGCAGGGTCCAATCAGCCCCAGCATTTT.

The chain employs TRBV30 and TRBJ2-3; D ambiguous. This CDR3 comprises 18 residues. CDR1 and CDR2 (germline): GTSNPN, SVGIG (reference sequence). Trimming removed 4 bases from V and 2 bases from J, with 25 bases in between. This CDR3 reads CAWNPDTRFGDFTDTQYF. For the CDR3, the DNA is TGTGCCTGGAACCCAGACACCCGGTTTGGAGATTTCACAGATACGCAGTATTTT.

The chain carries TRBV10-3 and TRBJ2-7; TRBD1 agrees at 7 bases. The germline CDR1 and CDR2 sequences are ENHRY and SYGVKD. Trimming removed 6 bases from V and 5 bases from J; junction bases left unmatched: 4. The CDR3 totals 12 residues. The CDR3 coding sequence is TGTGCCATCAGACCTACAGGGGACGAGCAGTACTTC. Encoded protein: CAIRPTGDEQYF.

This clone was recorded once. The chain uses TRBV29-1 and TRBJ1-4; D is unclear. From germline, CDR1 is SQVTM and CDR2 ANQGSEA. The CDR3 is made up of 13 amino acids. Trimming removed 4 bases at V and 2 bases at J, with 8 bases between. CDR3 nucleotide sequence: TGCAGCGTTGGGAAGTTGACTAATGAAAAACTGTTTTTT. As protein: CSVGKLTNEKLFF.

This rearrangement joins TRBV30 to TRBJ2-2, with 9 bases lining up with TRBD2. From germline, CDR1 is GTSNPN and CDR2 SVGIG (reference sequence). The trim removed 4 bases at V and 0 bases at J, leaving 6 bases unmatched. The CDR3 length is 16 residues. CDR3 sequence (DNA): TGTGCCTGGACACGAGCGGGGGGAACGAACACCGGGGAGCTGTTTTTT. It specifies CAWTRAGGTNTGELFF.

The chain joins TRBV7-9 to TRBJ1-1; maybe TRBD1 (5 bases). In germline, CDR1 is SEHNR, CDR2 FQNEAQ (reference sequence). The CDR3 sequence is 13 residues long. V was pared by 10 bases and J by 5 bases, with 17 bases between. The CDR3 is CATFPSGGTEAFF. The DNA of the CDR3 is TGTGCCACGTTTCCTTCGGGGGGGACTGAAGCTTTCTTT.

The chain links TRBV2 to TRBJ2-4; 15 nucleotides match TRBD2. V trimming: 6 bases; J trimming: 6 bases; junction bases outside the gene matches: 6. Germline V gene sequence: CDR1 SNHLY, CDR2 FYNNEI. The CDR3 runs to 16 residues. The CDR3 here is CASRRTSGGALNIQYF. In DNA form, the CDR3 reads TGTGCCAGCAGAAGGACTAGCGGGGGGGCGTTAAACATTCAGTACTTC.

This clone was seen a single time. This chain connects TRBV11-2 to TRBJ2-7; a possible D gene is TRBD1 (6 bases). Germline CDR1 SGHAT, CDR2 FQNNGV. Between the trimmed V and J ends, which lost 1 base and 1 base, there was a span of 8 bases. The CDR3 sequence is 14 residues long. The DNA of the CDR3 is TGTGCCAGCAGCTTAGGTGGACAGTCCTACGAGCAGTACTTC. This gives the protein CASSLGGQSYEQYF.

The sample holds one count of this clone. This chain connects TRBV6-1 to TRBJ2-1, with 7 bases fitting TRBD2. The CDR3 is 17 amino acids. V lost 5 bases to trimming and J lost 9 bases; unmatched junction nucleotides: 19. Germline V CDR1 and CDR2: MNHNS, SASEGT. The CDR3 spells CASSKGESGVGRSEQFF. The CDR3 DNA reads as TGTGCCAGCAGTAAAGGTGAGAGCGGGGTCGGCCGTAGTGAGCAGTTCTTC.

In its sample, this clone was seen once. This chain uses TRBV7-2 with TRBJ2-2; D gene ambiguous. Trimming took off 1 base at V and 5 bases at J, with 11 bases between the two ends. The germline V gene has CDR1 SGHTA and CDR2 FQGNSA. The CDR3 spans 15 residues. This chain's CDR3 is CASSLDAAGTGELFF. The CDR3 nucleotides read TGTGCCAGCAGCTTAGATGCGGCCGGGACCGGGGAGCTGTTTTTT.

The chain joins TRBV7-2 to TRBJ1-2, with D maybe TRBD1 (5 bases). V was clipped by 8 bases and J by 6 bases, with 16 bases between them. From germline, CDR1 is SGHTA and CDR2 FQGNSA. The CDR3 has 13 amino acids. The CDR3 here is CASSTGTRDGYTF. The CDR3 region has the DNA TGTGCCAGCTCTACCGGGACCCGGGATGGCTACACCTTC.

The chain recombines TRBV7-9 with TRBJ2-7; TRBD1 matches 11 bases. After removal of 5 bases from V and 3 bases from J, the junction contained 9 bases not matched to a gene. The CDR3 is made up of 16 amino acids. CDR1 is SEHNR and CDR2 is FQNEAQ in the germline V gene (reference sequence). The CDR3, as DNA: TGTGCCAGCAGCGATCTCCGGACAGGGGGCATCTACGAGCAGTACTTC. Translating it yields CASSDLRTGGIYEQYF.